This T cell receptor (beta chain) was recovered during a study of glioma-infiltrating T cells after dendritic cell vaccination. Across the study: Glioblastoma patients came from Phase I and II dendritic cell vaccination trials.

The table came from immunoSEQ multiplex PCR; TCRdb's copy has only in-frame clones and leaves some out. Of about 110,000 clones listed, nearly 90% were seen once; the top ten hold approximately 2.7%. Time point of the sample: after dendritic cell vaccination, including at tumor progression/relapse. CDR1 and CDR2 (germline): WNHNN, SYGVQD (reference sequence). The CDR3 length is 13 residues. Trimming pared 3 bases from V and 2 bases from J, leaving 7 bases between. Study outcomes and limitations: Longer survival after dendritic cell vaccination followed higher pretreatment TIL content.

A remark on this clone: Its antigen remains unidentified.

The sequencing here drew on blood, taken after dendritic cell vaccination. V gene TRBV10-1 combines with J gene TRBJ1-2; possible D gene TRBD1, 6 bases. The receptor comes from a human donor with glioblastoma. In nucleotides, the CDR3 is TGCGCCAGCAGTGAAACAGGGAACTATGGCTACACCTTC. Translation: CASSETGNYGYTF.